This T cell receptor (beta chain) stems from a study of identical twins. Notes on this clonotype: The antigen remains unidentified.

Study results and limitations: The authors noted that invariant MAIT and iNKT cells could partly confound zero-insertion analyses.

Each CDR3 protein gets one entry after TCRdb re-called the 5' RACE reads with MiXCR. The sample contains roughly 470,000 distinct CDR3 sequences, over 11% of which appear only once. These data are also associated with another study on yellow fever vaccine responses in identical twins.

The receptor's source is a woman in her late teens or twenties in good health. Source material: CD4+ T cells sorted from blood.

The CDR3 DNA reads as TGCGCCAGCAGCCAAGGGCAGTCAAGAGGGACCTACAATGAGCAGTTCTTC. This sequence encodes CASSQGQSRGTYNEQFF. The gene calls are TRBV4-3 and TRBJ2-1; TRBD2 is a possible D gene (5 bases). The CDR3 extends over 17 amino acids. The V and J ends lost 1 base and 2 bases respectively, with 15 bases between them. The germline V gene encodes CDR1 LGHNA and CDR2 YSLEER.